The following is a T cell receptor beta chain sequence with its context. This clonotype was observed a few times. This receptor's antigen is unknown. An end of the junction differs from the germline gene, which may be a read error. PBMCs were isolated by Ficoll-Paque density gradient centrifugation. CDR1 MNHNS and CDR2 SASEGT were looked up in the germline V gene. Counted from cysteine to phenylalanine, this CDR3 has 17 amino acids. Left in the record is the CDR3 DNA by itself, 51 bases read in frame from the first base. These data belong to a study of T-cell memory formation after mild COVID-19 (dated by TCRdb to about 2021). Some background on the complete study: Most TCR sequence clusters were specific to one of the two donors. In two donors, T-cell clones that expanded and contracted after mild COVID-19 were tracked by sequencing TCRalpha and TCRbeta repertoires over time. The cohort was made up of two young adult volunteers, one female and one male, who were previously healthy. Broad study findings and their caveats: Contracting CD4+ clones were located mainly in the CM and EM memory subsets, whereas CD8+ clones were found to be enriched in EMRA. Some responding clones were detected in pre-infection memory, suggesting pre-existing cross-reactive memory T cells joined the SARS-CoV-2 response. The second-wave clones that peaked on day 37 were not confirmed to be SARS-CoV-2 specific. Balanced CD4/CD8 phenotypes were observed for clones contracting from day 15 to 85, whereas a bias towards CD4+ was observed for a second wave of clones expanding from day 15 to 37. Only two mild cases were covered by the study, and larger cohorts that include severe cases with pre-infection samples were considered necessary.

TCRdb shows the sequencer as Illumina NovaSeq 6000. cDNA libraries for TCRalpha and TCRbeta were prepared by 5'RACE using constant-segment primers, with sample barcodes and unique molecular identifiers added. Trizol reagent was used to extract RNA from every sample. The libraries were amplified in two PCR steps, and the second step added a second sample barcode and Illumina TruSeq adapters. The libraries were sequenced on an Illumina NovaSeq using 2 x 150 bp paired-end reads. Regarding the original processing steps: With migec v1.2.7, reads were demultiplexed and then collapsed into UMI-guided consensus sequences. Using mixcr v2.1.11, the UMI consensuses were aligned to TRA and TRB V and J templates and assembled into clonotypes. A clonotype was counted as expanded or contracted only when both edgeR and NoisET called the clonotype significant, with the noise models trained on biological replicates. For edgeR calls, the thresholds were a false discovery rate-adjusted p below 0.01 and a log2 fold-change of 1. As an exploratory analysis of dynamics, max-normalized trajectories of the 1000 most abundant clonotypes were examined with PCA combined with hierarchical clustering. Separately sequenced CD4+ and CD8+ repertoires were used to assign a CD4 or CD8 phenotype to each responding clone. The raw public data were reprocessed by TCRdb itself: fastp quality trimming at Q25, MiXCR clonotype calling, in-frame beta chains only. Each CDR3 protein appears once, grouped with its most common genes and DNA. The V and J calls, along with clone size, are taken from TCRdb and not from the paper's own processing. Here the sample has nearly 250,000 distinct CDR3 sequences; approximately 15% occur a single time. Clones ranked in the top ten supply around 2.2% of the sample.

The receptor was isolated from an adult woman who had mild COVID-19 (a few samples of this study predate the infection). The sample titles of this study are shuffled in the database, so cell type and time point are left out; the donor was told from shared clones. In this chain, TRBV6-1 is recombined with TRBJ2-3; TRBD2 aligns with 16 central bases. Sequencing was performed on PBMCs or a T cell subset sorted from them (not recorded which). Here is the DNA: TGTGCCACCCGACTTCCGGGACTAGCGGGGGGGCGGGATACGCAGTGTTTT. Its coded protein is CATRLPGLAGGRDTQCF.